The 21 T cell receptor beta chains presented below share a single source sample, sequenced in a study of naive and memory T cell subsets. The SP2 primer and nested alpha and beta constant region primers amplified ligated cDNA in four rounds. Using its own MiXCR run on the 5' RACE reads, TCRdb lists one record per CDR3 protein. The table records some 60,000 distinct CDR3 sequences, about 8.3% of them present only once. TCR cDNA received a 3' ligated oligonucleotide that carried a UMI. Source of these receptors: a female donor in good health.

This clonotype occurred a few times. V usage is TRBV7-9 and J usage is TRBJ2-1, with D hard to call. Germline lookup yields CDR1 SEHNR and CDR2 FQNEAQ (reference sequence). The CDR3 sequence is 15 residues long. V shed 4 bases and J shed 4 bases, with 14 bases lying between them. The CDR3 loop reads CASSSRSKAYNEQFF. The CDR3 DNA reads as TGTGCCAGCAGCTCCCGAAGTAAGGCGTACAATGAGCAGTTCTTC.

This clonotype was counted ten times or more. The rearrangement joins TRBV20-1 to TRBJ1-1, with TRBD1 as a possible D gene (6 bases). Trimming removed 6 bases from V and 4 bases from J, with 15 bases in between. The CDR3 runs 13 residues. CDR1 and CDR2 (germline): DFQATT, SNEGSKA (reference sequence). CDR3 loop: CSATPGAATEAFF. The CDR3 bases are TGCAGTGCCACGCCGGGGGCGGCCACTGAAGCTTTCTTT.

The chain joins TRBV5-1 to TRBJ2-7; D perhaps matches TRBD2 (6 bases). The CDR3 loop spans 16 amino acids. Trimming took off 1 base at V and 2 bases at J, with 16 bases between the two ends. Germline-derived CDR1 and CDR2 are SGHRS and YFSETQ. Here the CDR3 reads CASSLSVGGAAYEQYF. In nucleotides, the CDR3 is TGCGCCAGCAGCTTGTCTGTCGGCGGGGCCGCCTACGAGCAGTACTTC.

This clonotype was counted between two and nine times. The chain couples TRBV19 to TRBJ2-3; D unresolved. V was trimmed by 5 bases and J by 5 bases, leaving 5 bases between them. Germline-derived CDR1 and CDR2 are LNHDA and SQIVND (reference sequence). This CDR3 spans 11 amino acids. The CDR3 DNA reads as TGTGCCAGTAGTCTGGTAGATACGCAGTATTTT. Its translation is CASSLVDTQYF.

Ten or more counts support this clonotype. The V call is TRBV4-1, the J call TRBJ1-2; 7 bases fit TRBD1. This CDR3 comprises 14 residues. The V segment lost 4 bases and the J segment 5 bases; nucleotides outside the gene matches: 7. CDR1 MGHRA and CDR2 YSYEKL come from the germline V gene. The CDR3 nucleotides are TGCGCCAGCAGCCCCCGACAGGGAGGGTATGGCTACACCTTC. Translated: CASSPRQGGYGYTF.

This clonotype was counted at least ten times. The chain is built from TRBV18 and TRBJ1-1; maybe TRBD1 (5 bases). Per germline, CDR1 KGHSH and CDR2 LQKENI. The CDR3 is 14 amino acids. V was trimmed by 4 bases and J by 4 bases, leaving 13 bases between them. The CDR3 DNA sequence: TGTGCCAGCTCACGGGGACTTGAGAGCACTGAAGCTTTCTTT. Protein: CASSRGLESTEAFF.

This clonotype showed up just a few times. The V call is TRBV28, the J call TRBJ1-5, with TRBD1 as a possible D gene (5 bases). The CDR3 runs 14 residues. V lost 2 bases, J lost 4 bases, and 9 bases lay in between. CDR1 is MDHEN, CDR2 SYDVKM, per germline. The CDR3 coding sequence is TGTGCCAGCAGTTTAGCAGGGCCGAATCAGCCCCAGCATTTT. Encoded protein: CASSLAGPNQPQHF.

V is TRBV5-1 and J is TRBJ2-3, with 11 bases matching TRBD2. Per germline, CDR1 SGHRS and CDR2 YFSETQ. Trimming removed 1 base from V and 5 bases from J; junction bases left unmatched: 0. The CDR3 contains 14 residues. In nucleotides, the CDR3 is TGCGCCAGCAGCTTGACTAGCGGGGGAGATACGCAGTATTTT. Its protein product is CASSLTSGGDTQYF.

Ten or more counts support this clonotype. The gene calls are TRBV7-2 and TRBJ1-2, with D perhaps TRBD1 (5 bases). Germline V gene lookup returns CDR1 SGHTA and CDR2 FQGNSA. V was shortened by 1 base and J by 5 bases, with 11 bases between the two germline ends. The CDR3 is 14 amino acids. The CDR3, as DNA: TGTGCCAGCAGCTTAGAGTTAAGGGGTTATGGCTACACCTTC. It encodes CASSLELRGYGYTF.

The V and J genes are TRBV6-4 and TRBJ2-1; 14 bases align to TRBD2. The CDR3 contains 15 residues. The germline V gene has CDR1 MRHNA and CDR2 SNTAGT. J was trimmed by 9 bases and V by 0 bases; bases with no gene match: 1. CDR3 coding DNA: TGTGCCAGCAGTGACTCGACTAGCGGGGGGGCTGAGCAGTTCTTC. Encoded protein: CASSDSTSGGAEQFF.

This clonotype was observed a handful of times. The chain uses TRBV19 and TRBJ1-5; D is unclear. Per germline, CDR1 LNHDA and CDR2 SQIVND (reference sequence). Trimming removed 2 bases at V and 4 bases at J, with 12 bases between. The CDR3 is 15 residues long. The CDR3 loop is CASSIMVTSNQPQHF. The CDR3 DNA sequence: TGTGCCAGTAGTATAATGGTAACATCGAATCAGCCCCAGCATTTT.

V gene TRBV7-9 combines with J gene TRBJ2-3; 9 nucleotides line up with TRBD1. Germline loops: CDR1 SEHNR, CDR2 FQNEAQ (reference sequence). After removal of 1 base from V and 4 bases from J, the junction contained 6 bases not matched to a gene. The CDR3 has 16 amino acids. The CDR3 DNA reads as TGTGCCAGCAGCTTAGTACCGGGACAGGGTTCAGATACGCAGTATTTT. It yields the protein CASSLVPGQGSDTQYF.

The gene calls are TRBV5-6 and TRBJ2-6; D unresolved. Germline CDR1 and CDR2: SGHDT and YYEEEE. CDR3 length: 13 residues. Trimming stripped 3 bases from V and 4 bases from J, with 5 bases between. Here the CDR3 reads CASSSRGANVLTF. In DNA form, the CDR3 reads TGTGCCAGCAGCTCACGAGGGGCCAACGTCCTGACTTTC.

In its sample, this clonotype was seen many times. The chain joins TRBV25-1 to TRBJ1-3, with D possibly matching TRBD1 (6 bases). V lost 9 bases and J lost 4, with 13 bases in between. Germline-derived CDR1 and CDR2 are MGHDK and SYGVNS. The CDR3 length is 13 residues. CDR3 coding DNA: TGTGCCAGTAAAGCAGGGGTGGGAAACACCATATATTTT. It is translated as CASKAGVGNTIYF.

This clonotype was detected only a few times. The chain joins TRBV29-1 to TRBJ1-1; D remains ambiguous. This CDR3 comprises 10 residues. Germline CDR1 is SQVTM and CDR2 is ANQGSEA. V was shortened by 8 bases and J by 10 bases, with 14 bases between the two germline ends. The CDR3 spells CSTTAGVAFF. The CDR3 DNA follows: TGCAGCACTACTGCTGGGGTAGCTTTCTTT.

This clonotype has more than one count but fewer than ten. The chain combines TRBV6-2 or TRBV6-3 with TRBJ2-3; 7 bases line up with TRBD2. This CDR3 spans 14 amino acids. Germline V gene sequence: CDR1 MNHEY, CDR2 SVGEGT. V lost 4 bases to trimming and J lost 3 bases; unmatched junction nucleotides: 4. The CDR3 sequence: CASSSRGETDTQYF. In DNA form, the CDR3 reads TGTGCCAGCAGTTCCCGGGGGGAAACAGATACGCAGTATTTT.

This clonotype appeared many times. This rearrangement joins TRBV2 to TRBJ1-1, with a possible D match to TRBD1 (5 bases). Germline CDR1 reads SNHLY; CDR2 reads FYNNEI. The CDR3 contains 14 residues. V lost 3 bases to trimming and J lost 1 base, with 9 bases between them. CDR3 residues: CASSERGTNTEAFF. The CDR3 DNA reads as TGTGCCAGCAGTGAGAGGGGTACGAACACTGAAGCTTTCTTT. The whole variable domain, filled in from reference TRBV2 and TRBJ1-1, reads EPEVTQTPSHQVTQMGQEVILRCVPISNHLYFYWYRQILGQKVEFLVSFYNNEISEKSEIFDDQFSVERPDGSNFTLKIRSTKLEDSAMYFCASSERGTNTEAFFGQGTRLTVV.

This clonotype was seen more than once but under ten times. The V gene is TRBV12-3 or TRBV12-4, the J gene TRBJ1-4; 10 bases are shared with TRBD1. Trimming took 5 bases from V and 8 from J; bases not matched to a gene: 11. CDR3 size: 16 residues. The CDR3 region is CASSEPGQGLLEKLFF. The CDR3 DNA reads TGTGCCAGCAGTGAACCGGGACAGGGGCTCTTGGAAAAACTGTTTTTT.

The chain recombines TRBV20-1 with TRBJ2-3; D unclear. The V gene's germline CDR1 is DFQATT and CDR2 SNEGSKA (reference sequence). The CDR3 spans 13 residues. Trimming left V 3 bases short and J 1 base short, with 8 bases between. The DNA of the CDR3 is TGCAGTGCTAGGAAGCCTGGCACAGATACGCAGTATTTT. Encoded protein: CSARKPGTDTQYF.

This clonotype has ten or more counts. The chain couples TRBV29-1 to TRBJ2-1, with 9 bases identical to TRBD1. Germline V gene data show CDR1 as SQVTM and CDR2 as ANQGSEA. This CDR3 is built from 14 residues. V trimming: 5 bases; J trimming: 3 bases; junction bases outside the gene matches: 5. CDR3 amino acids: CSVLDRGVYNEQFF. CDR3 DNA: TGCAGCGTTTTGGACAGGGGAGTCTACAATGAGCAGTTCTTC.

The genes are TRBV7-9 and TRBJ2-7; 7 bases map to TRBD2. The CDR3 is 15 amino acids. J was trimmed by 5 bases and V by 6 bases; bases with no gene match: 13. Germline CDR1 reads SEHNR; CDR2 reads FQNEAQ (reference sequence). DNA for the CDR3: TGTGCCAGCAGTTATGGGGGGGGGACGCAGGACGAGCAGTACTTC. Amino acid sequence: CASSYGGGTQDEQYF.